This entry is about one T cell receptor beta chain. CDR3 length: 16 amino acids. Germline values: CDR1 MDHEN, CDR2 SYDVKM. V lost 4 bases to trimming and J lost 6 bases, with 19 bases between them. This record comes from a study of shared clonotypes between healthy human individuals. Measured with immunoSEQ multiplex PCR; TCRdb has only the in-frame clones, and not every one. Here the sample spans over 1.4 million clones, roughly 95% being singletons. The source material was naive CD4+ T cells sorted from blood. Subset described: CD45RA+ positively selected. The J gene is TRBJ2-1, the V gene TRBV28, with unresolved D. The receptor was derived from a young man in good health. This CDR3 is CASSSQRLNPGNEQFF. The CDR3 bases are TGTGCCAGCAGTTCCCAAAGACTTAACCCAGGCAATGAGCAGTTCTTC.